The entry below describes one T cell receptor (beta chain). This specimen belongs to a study of blood T cell repertoires in COVID-19. Turning to the study itself: Whether acute or convalescent, the COVID-19 samples came from the United States, Italy and Spain. PBMCs, B-cell-depleted T cells, or T cells were the source of the cDNA or gDNA that made up the material.

As processed by the authors: Nucleated cell number was recorded as an estimate derived from reference gene primer amplification. Here immunoSEQ multiplex PCR was the method, and the copy in TCRdb shows in-frame clones only, minus some. The DNA gave D and trimming, while V, J and clone size come from that table. The data hold more than 50,000 clones, with approximately 91% observed a single time. The V and J ends lost 5 bases and 7 bases, in that order; junction bases with no gene match: 9. Germline loops: CDR1 MNHEY, CDR2 SMNVEV (reference sequence). CDR3 size: 15 residues. The chain couples TRBV27 to TRBJ2-7; 12 bases agree with TRBD1. The source material was peripheral blood. The receptor was isolated from a human donor in a cohort sampled during active COVID-19. CDR3 coding DNA: TGTGCCAGCAGTCCTTCGGGACAGGGGGCCAGAGAGCAGTACTTC. Its protein is CASSPSGQGAREQYF.